This T cell receptor beta chain was recorded in a study of CD4 T cells in relation to SARS-CoV-2 and coronaviruses. The length of the CDR3 is 16 residues. After removal of 3 bases from V and 7 bases from J, the junction contained 8 bases not matched to a gene. From germline, CDR1 is MNHEY and CDR2 SMNVEV (reference sequence). Cryopreserved PBMCs were CD4-enriched, then split into naive and memory cells. Method: immunoSEQ multiplex PCR; TCRdb's copy keeps in-frame clones and lacks some. The sample records approximately 50,000 clones, around 92% being singletons. The receptor comes from an adult with COVID-19. V gene TRBV27 combines with J gene TRBJ2-1, with 11 nucleotides matching TRBD2. Sequenced sample: naive CD4+ T cells from PBMCs. Stated subset: naive CD4+ T cells isolated by negative enrichment. The CDR3 bases are TGTGCCAGCAGTTTTTTTGTTAGCGGGGGGGGGAATGAGCAGTTCTTC. Translated: CASSFFVSGGGNEQFF.